These 2 T cell receptor beta chains were all obtained from the same sample, sequenced in a study of a mutant IDH1 vaccine in newly diagnosed glioma (dated by TCRdb to the early 2020s). The method was the immunoSEQ multiplex PCR assay. Held by TCRdb, this immuneACCESS table contains in-frame sequences only and omits some clones. Under half of the omission traces to an unresolved V gene where checked; the cause of the rest is unknown. The sample table holds 30,000 to 35,000 clones, of which around 90% were seen once. About 5.5% of the sample is taken by the ten largest. The time point label for this specimen denotes: week 47, end of study. Each vaccine dose was 300 ug of a 20-mer mutant IDH1 peptide in Montanide, given subcutaneously with topical imiquimod. The antigens of these receptors remain unknown. The sample here was PBMCs, taken from a glioma patient whose treatment included an IDH1 peptide vaccine. The origin of the receptors is a woman aged 40-49 years with glioma.

The genes are TRBV5-8 and TRBJ1-2, with D hard to call. V lost 0 bases and J lost 3, with 9 bases in between. Germline V gives CDR1 SGHTS, CDR2 YDEGEE. This CDR3 is 14 amino acids long. The CDR3 reads CASSLVRADYGYTF. CDR3 in DNA: TGTGCCAGCAGCTTGGTAAGGGCAGACTATGGCTACACCTTC. Variable domain in full (rest from reference TRBV5-8 and TRBJ1-2): EAGVTQSPTHLIKTRGQQATLRCSPISGHTSVYWYQQALGLGLQFLLWYDEGEERNRGNFPPRFSGRQFPNYSSELNVNALELEDSALYLCASSLVRADYGYTFGSGTRLTVV.

The chain is built from TRBV2 and TRBJ1-1, with no clear D. Per the germline V gene, CDR1 is SNHLY and CDR2 is FYNNEI. Trimming removed 4 bases from V and 5 bases from J, with 11 bases in between. There are 13 residues in the CDR3. DNA for the CDR3: TGTGCCAGCAGTGCGAGAGACCTGACTGAAGCTTTCTTT. This sequence encodes CASSARDLTEAFF.